The subject of this entry is one TCR beta chain. This record belongs to a study of OX40 agonist ivuxolimab in advanced cancers. In the study overall: Patients with hepatocellular carcinoma, melanoma, renal cell or head and neck cancer made up the dose-escalation patients.

The V gene's germline CDR1 is SGHVS and CDR2 FNYEAQ. The CDR3 runs 18 residues. Trimming removed 1 base from V and 0 bases from J, with 13 bases in between. Clones were read by immunoSEQ multiplex PCR, and TCRdb kept only the in-frame ones, dropping some. The sample carries 82,000 or so clones, around 85% recorded once. The rearrangement uses TRBV7-6 and TRBJ2-6; D may be TRBD1 or TRBD2 (5 bases each). Here the sequenced sample was CD4+ or CD8+ T cells sorted from blood, taken in a trial of the OX40 agonist ivuxolimab. The source is an adult with an advanced solid tumor such as melanoma, head and neck, liver or kidney cancer. CDR3 amino acids: CASSLVRGSNSGANVLTF. Written as DNA, the CDR3 is TGTGCCAGCAGCTTAGTGAGGGGTTCCAACTCTGGGGCCAACGTCCTGACTTTC.